This T cell receptor (beta chain) was recovered during a study of blood T cell repertoires in COVID-19. Sequencing was performed with immunoSEQ multiplex PCR; in TCRdb, only in-frame clones are kept and a portion is missing. The table shows about 380,000 clones, with about 85% occurring only once. The specimen was peripheral blood. This receptor was identified in a woman between 18 and 29 years old with acute or convalescent COVID-19.

In DNA, the CDR3 is TGCGCCAGCAGCTTGGACAATGGACGGGGGAAGACCCAGTACTTC. Its protein is CASSLDNGRGKTQYF. This sequence joins TRBV5-1 and TRBJ2-5, with D possibly TRBD2 on 6 matching bases. The CDR3 has 15 residues. Trimming took 0 bases from V and 6 from J, leaving 15 bases between them. In germline, CDR1 is SGHRS, CDR2 YFSETQ.